Sequencing of this T cell receptor beta chain was carried out in a study of OX40 agonist ivuxolimab in advanced cancers. Turning to the study itself: An agonistic anti-OX40 (CD134) antibody, ivuxolimab, was used to treat the patients. Past anti-PD-1, anti-PD-L1 or anti-CTLA-4 therapy was accepted, and 40% to 45% had received some.

The CDR3 has 18 amino acids. From germline, CDR1 is SGHTA and CDR2 FQGNSA. V was pared by 2 bases and J by 4 bases, with 23 bases between. Sequencing was performed with immunoSEQ multiplex PCR; in TCRdb, only in-frame clones are kept and a portion is missing. Among approximately 81,000 clones listed, about 85% were seen once. Notes on the study in general: On average, CD8+ T cells had more expanded clones than CD4+. Nonresponders, in some cases, also had low normalized T-cell clonal expansion.

As concerns this clone: Its antigen is not identified.

The sample in question was CD4+ or CD8+ T cells sorted from blood, obtained in a trial of the OX40 agonist ivuxolimab. This TCR was recovered from an adult with an advanced solid tumor such as melanoma, head and neck, liver or kidney cancer. The chain combines TRBV7-2 with TRBJ2-5; no definite D call. For the CDR3, the DNA is TGTGCCAGCAGCTTATATTTTTTGTTGGGTACCGTGCGAGAGACCCAGTACTTC. This sequence encodes CASSLYFLLGTVRETQYF.